The T cell receptor (beta chain) under discussion was sequenced for a study of vaccination and CD4 T cells after COVID-19. Across the whole study: Collection of post-COVID samples occurred a median 101 days after diagnosis, spanning a range of 35 to 161.

This CDR3 contains 19 residues. Trimming took 3 bases from V and 0 from J, leaving 21 bases between them. The germline V gene encodes CDR1 SEHNR and CDR2 FQNEAQ (reference sequence). This clonotype has just one count. Its target is unknown. The treatment here: roughly 10-day PBMC culture with coronavirus spike peptide pools or control peptides (ViraFEST assay). The Oncomine TCR Beta short-read assay sequenced DNA from cultured CD4+ T cells. Each CDR3 protein gets one entry after TCRdb re-called the PCR reads with MiXCR. Of over 10,000 distinct CDR3 sequences listed, over 70% are singletons. This TCR was recovered from a human donor who had recovered from COVID-19. This chain uses TRBV7-9 with TRBJ2-1; maybe TRBD2 (7 bases). Sequencing was performed on CD4+ T cells from blood, cultured in vitro. The chain's CDR3 is CASSFGGPGLLSSYNEQFF. In DNA, the CDR3 is TGTGCCAGCAGCTTTGGGGGCCCGGGACTATTAAGCTCCTACAATGAGCAGTTCTTC.